Below are 19 T cell receptor beta chains sequenced from a single sample in a study of blood T cell repertoires in COVID-19. Only in-frame clones appear in the TCRdb table, and some are missing; sequencing was by immunoSEQ multiplex PCR. Among roughly 320,000 clones, over 75% were seen once, and the ten largest hold roughly 4.5%. Sequencing input: PBMCs or T cells enriched from blood (not recorded which). The receptors come from a man aged 30-40 years who had recovered from COVID-19.

The gene calls are TRBV5-1 and TRBJ1-4; 7 bases match TRBD1. The V gene's germline CDR1 is SGHRS and CDR2 YFSETQ. Trimming at V came to 1 base and at J to 5 bases, leaving 5 bases not matched to a gene. This CDR3 contains 15 residues. CDR3 protein: CASSLPGQKNEKLFF. The CDR3 nucleotides are TGCGCCAGCAGCTTGCCGGGACAGAAGAATGAAAAACTGTTTTTT.

CDR3 DNA: TGTGCCAGCTCACCATCTGACATAACCGAATACACCTTC. It translates to CASSPSDITEYTF. The chain recombines TRBV18 with TRBJ1-2; D ambiguous. CDR3 length: 13 amino acids. Trimming left V 2 bases short and J 11 bases short, with 15 bases between. Germline CDR1 and CDR2: KGHSH and LQKENI.

V and J are TRBV5-4 and TRBJ2-7; D possibly corresponds to TRBD2 (6 bases). Per germline, CDR1 SGHNT and CDR2 YYREEE (reference sequence). Trimming cost V 7 bases and J 5 bases, with 16 bases left between them. This CDR3 comprises 13 residues. CDR3 DNA: TGTGCCAGCCAAGGTGGAGGGGTCCACGAGCAGTACTTC. This translates into CASQGGGVHEQYF.

This clone came up once. The chain uses TRBV5-1 and TRBJ2-7; D gene unclear. This CDR3 is 15 amino acids long. Per the germline V gene, CDR1 is SGHRS and CDR2 is YFSETQ. Trimming stripped 0 bases from V and 6 bases from J, with 16 bases between. CDR3 coding DNA: TGCGCCAGCAGCTTGGACAGCACTCCGATCCTCGAGCAGTACTTC. This codes for CASSLDSTPILEQYF.

The rearrangement joins TRBV4-1 to TRBJ2-7; D gene uncertain. Trimming stripped 3 bases from V and 6 bases from J, with 12 bases between. Germline CDR1 MGHRA, CDR2 YSYEKL. This CDR3 is built from 13 residues. Written as DNA, the CDR3 is TGCGCCAGCAGCCACCCTGGGCAGGCCGAGCAGTACTTC. Protein: CASSHPGQAEQYF.

The chain joins TRBV10-3 to TRBJ1-1; tentatively, D is TRBD1 (6 bases). This CDR3 is built from 14 residues. Trimming left V 2 bases short and J 4 bases short, with 11 bases between. CDR1 and CDR2 from the germline V gene are ENHRY and SYGVKD. In DNA form, the CDR3 reads TGTGCCATCAGTGAGGGCCAGGGGTTCACTGAAGCTTTCTTT. Its protein product is CAISEGQGFTEAFF.

The rearrangement uses TRBV28 and TRBJ1-4, with D perhaps matching TRBD1 (6 bases). V was shortened by 5 bases and J by 5 bases, with 15 bases between the two germline ends. Germline V gene data show CDR1 as MDHEN and CDR2 as SYDVKM. The CDR3 contains 15 residues. The CDR3 sequence: CASSLPRTANEKLFF. CDR3 coding DNA: TGTGCCAGCAGTCTCCCCCGGACAGCGAATGAAAAACTGTTTTTT.

J is TRBJ2-1 and V is TRBV29-1, with 9 bases lining up with TRBD1. The V gene end was trimmed by 6 bases and the J gene end by 4 bases; junction bases not matched to a gene: 7. CDR1 is SQVTM and CDR2 is ANQGSEA in the germline V gene. There are 14 residues in the CDR3. This CDR3 reads CSVGRDRDYNEQFF. CDR3 DNA: TGCAGCGTCGGCCGGGACAGGGATTACAATGAGCAGTTCTTC.

V is TRBV19 and J is TRBJ2-7; 8 bases match TRBD1. The junction had 10 bases not matched to a gene; V was cut back by 7 bases and J by 5 bases. This CDR3 is 14 amino acids long. Germline V gives CDR1 LNHDA, CDR2 SQIVND (reference sequence). CDR3 in DNA: TGTGCCAGTAAAACCCGGACAGGGATCGACGAGCAGTACTTC. It specifies CASKTRTGIDEQYF.

The CDR3 DNA reads as TGTGCCAGCAGGAACAGGGGGCGATGGGAAAAACTGTTTTTT. Translation gives CASRNRGRWEKLFF. The chain carries TRBV28 and TRBJ1-4, with TRBD1 matching over 9 bases. Unmatched junction bases numbered 7, after V lost 6 bases and J lost 8 bases. The length of the CDR3 is 14 residues. Looked up from germline, CDR1 is MDHEN and CDR2 is SYDVKM.

The rearrangement uses TRBV2 and TRBJ1-1, with 10 bases that match TRBD1. V lost 5 bases, J lost 9 bases, and 9 bases stayed unmatched. The CDR3 loop spans 14 amino acids. CDR1 is SNHLY, CDR2 FYNNEI, per germline. CDR3 DNA: TGTGCCAGCAGTTCCGGACAGGGGGTCGAAAAAGCTTTCTTT. Amino acids: CASSSGQGVEKAFF.

The chain employs TRBV9 and TRBJ1-5; D gene unclear. The CDR3 runs to 10 residues. V dropped 10 bases and J dropped 6 bases, with 8 bases sitting between them. Germline CDR1 and CDR2: SGDLS and YYNGEE. The CDR3 region is CALAGQPQHF. The DNA for the CDR3 is TGTGCCCTGGCGGGTCAGCCCCAGCATTTT.

V gene TRBV7-9 combines with J gene TRBJ2-3; 11 bases are a match to TRBD2. The CDR3 runs to 17 residues. Germline CDR1 is SEHNR and CDR2 is FQNEAQ (reference sequence). The J segment lost 4 bases and the V segment lost 5 bases, leaving 11 bases of the junction unmatched. CDR3 nucleotide sequence: TGTGCCAGCAGCCCTACCGTCCTACTAGCGGGAGCAGATACGCAGTATTTT. Translation gives CASSPTVLLAGADTQYF.

This chain joins TRBV6-2 or TRBV6-3 and TRBJ1-3; the D gene is possibly TRBD1 (5 bases). The V and J ends lost 5 bases and 0 bases respectively, with 14 bases between them. Germline-derived CDR1 and CDR2 are MNHEY and SVGEGT. This CDR3 is built from 16 residues. The CDR3 nucleotides read TGTGCCAGCAGTCTCATCAGTGGGGCCTCTGGAAACACCATATATTTT. Translation gives CASSLISGASGNTIYF.

This clone showed up just once. V and J are TRBV29-1 and TRBJ1-1, with 8 bases aligning to TRBD1. Germline V gives CDR1 SQVTM, CDR2 ANQGSEA. CDR3 length: 17 amino acids. The J segment lost 3 bases and the V segment lost 8 bases, leaving 20 bases of the junction unmatched. The chain's CDR3 is CSSTGRGRGGADTEAFF. In DNA form, the CDR3 reads TGCAGCTCGACCGGCAGGGGGCGTGGTGGGGCGGACACTGAAGCTTTCTTT.

The chain has TRBV5-4 and TRBJ2-2, with 9 bases aligning to TRBD2. CDR1 SGHNT and CDR2 YYREEE come from the germline V gene (reference sequence). Losses at the gene ends were 2 bases for V and 6 bases for J; bases not matched to a gene: 8. This CDR3 is 16 amino acids long. The CDR3 spells CASSLGLAGRSGELFF. CDR3 DNA: TGTGCCAGCAGCTTAGGGCTAGCGGGACGTTCCGGGGAGCTGTTTTTT.

The CDR3 DNA is TGCGCCAGCAGCCAAGGGACTAGCGGAGGGGGGCCCTACAATGAGCAGTTCTTC. Its translation is CASSQGTSGGGPYNEQFF. The gene calls are TRBV4-1 and TRBJ2-1; 10 bases are shared with TRBD2. This CDR3 is built from 18 residues. Looked up from germline, CDR1 is MGHRA and CDR2 is YSYEKL. Germline trimming cut 1 base from V and 2 bases from J; bases unmatched to any gene: 8.

The chain uses TRBV13 and TRBJ1-2; 7 bases align to TRBD1. There are 13 residues in the CDR3. From germline, CDR1 is PRHDT and CDR2 FYEKMQ (reference sequence). V lost 6 bases, J lost 5 bases, and 6 bases stayed unmatched. The CDR3 nucleotides read TGTGCCAGCAGTTCGGGACAGAGTTATGGCTACACCTTC. Translating gives CASSSGQSYGYTF.

V usage is TRBV28 and J usage is TRBJ1-2; 8 bases align to TRBD1. The CDR3 is made up of 15 amino acids. The V gene's germline CDR1 is MDHEN and CDR2 SYDVKM. V dropped 4 bases and J dropped 12; count of bases not matched to a gene: 16. CDR3 coding DNA: TGTGCCAGCAGTTCTCGGACAGGGTCTCGCTTTCGCCACACCTTC. It specifies CASSSRTGSRFRHTF.